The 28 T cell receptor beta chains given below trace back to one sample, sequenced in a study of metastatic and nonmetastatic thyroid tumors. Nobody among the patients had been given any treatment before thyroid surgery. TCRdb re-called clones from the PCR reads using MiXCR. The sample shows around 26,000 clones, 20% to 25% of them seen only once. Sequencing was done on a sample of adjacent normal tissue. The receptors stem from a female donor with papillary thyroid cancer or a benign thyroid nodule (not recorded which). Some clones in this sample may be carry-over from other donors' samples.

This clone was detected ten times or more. CDR3 amino acids: CASSGLVAGYTF. The CDR3 DNA reads TGTGCCAGCAGCGGGCTGGTGGCTGGCTACACCTTC. The chain is built from TRBV7-9 and TRBJ1-2; no clear D gene. Trimming removed 5 bases from V and 7 bases from J, with 11 bases in between. This CDR3 has 12 amino acids. Germline values: CDR1 SEHNR, CDR2 FQNEAQ (reference sequence).

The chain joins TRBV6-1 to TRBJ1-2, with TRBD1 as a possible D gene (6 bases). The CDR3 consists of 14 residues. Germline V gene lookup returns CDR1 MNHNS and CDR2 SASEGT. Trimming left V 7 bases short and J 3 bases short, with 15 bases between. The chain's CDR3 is CASTRRGRDYGYTF. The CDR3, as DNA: TGTGCCAGCACCCGTCGGGGGCGCGACTATGGCTACACCTTC.

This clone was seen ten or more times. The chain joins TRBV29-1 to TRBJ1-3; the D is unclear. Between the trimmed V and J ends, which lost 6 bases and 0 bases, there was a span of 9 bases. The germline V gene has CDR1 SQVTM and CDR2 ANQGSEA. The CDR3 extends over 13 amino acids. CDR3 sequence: CSVAKGSGNTIYF. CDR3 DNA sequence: TGCAGCGTGGCGAAGGGCTCTGGAAACACCATATATTTT.

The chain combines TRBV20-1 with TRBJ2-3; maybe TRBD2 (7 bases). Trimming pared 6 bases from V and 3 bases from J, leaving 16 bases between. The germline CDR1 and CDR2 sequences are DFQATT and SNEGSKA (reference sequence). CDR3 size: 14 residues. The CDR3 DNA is TGCAGTGCGCTCGGGGGCGGGAGTACAGATACGCAGTATTTT. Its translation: CSALGGGSTDTQYF.

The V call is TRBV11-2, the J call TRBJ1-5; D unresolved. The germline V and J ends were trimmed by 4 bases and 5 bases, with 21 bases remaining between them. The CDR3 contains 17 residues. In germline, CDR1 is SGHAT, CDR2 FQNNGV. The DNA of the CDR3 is TGTGCCAGCAGCTCCGGGAAACTCGCTTTCTCCCATCAGCCCCAGCATTTT. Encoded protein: CASSSGKLAFSHQPQHF.

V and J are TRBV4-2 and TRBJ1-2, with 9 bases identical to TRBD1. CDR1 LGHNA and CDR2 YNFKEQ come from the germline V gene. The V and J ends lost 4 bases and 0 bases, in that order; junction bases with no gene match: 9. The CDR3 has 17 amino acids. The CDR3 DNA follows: TGTGCCAGCAGCCCCGGGACAGGGAAACAAGCTAACTATGGCTACACCTTC. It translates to CASSPGTGKQANYGYTF.

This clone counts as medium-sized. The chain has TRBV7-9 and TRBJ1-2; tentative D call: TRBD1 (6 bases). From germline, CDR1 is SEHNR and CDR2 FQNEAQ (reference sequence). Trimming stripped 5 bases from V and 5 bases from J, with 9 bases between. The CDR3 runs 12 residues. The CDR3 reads CASSRDIYGYTF. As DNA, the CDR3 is TGTGCCAGCAGCCGGGACATATATGGCTACACCTTC.

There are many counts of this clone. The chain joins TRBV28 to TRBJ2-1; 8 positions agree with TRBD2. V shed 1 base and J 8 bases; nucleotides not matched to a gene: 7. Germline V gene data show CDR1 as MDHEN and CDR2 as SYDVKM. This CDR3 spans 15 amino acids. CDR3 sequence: CASSLLGSGTHEQFF. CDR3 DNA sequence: TGTGCCAGCAGTTTATTGGGTAGCGGGACCCATGAGCAGTTCTTC.

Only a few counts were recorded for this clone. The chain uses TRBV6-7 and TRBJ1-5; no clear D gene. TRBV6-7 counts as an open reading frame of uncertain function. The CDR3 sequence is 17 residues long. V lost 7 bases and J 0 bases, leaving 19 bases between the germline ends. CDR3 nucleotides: TGTGCCAGCATTTATGGGCACGTGGGGTATAGCAATCAGCCCCAGCATTTT. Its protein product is CASIYGHVGYSNQPQHF.

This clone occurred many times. The CDR3 loop is CASSWTARNEQFF. The DNA of the CDR3 is TGTGCCAGTTCATGGACCGCGAGAAATGAGCAGTTCTTC. The rearrangement joins TRBV6-1 to TRBJ2-1; D gene ambiguous. Germline values: CDR1 MNHNS, CDR2 SASEGT. This CDR3 contains 13 residues. V shed 9 bases and J shed 7 bases, with 16 bases lying between them.

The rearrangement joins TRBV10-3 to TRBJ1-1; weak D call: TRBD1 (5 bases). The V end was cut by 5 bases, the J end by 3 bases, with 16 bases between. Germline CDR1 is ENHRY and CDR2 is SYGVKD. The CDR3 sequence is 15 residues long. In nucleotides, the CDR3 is TGTGCCATCAGTACCCCAGCGGCGGGGGACACTGAAGCTTTCTTT. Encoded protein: CAISTPAAGDTEAFF.

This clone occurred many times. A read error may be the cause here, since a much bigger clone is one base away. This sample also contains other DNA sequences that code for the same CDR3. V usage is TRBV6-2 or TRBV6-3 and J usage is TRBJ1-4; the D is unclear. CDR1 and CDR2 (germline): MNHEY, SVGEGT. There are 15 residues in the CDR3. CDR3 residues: CASSYFDFRNEKLFF. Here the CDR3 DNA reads TGTGCCAGCAGTTACTTTGACTTTCGTAATGAGAAACTGTTTTTT.

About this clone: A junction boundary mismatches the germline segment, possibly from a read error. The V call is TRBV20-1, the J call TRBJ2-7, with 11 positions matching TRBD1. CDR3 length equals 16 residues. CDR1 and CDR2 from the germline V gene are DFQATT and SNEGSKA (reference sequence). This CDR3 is CCARLRDRGGGYEQYF. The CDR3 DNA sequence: TGCTGTGCTAGACTCCGGGACAGGGGGGGCGGTTACGAGCAGTACTTC.

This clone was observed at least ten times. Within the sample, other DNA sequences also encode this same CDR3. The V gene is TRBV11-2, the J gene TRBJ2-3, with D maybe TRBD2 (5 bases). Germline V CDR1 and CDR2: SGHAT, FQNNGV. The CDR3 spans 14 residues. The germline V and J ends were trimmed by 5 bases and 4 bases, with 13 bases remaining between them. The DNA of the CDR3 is TGTGCCAGCAGCCCGGGGTCGAGGGCAGATACGCAGTATTTT. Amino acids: CASSPGSRADTQYF.

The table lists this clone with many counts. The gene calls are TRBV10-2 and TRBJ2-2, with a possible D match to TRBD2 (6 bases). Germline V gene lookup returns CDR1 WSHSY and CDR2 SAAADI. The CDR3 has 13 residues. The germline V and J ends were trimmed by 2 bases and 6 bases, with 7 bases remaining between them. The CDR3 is CASSETSSGELFF. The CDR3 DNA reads TGCGCCAGCAGTGAGACTAGCTCCGGGGAGCTGTTTTTT.

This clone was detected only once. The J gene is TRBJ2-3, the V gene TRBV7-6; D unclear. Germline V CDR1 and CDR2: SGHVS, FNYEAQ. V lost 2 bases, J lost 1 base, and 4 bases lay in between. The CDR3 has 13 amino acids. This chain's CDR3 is CASSLIRTDTQYF. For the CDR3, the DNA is TGTGCCAGCAGCTTAATACGCACAGATACGCAGTATTTT.

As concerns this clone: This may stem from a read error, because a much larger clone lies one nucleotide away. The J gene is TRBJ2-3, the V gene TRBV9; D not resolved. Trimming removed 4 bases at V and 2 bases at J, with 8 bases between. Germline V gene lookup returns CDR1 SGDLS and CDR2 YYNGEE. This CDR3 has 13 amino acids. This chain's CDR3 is CASSSMNTDTQYF. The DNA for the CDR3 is TGTGCCAGCAGCTCCATGAACACAGATACGCAGTATTTT.

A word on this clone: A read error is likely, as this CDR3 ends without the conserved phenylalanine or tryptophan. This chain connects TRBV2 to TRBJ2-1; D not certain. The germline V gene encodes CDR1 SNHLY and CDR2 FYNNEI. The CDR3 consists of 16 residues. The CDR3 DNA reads TGTGCCAGCAGTGACTATTATCCGAGCTCCTACAATGGGCAGTTCGTC. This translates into CASSDYYPSSYNGQFV.

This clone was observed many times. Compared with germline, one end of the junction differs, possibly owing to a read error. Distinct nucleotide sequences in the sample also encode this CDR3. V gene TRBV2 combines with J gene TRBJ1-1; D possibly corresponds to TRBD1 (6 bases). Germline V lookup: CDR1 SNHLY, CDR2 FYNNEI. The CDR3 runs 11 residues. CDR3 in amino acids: CASRPDREAFF. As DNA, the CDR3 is TGCGCCAGCAGACCTGACAGGGAAGCTTTCTTT.

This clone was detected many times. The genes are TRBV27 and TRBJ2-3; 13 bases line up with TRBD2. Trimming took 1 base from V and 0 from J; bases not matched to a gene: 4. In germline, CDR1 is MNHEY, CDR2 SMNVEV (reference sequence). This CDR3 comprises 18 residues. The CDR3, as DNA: TGTGCCAGCAGTTTATGGGGACTAGCGGGACGGAGCACAGATACGCAGTATTTT. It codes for CASSLWGLAGRSTDTQYF.

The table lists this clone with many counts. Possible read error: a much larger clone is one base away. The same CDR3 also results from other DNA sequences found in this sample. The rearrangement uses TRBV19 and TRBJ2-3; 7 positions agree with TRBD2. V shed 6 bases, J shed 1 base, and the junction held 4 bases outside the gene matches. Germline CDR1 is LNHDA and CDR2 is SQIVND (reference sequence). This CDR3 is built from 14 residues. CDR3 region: CASRATSGTDTQYF. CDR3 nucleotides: TGTGCCAGTAGGGCAACTAGCGGCACAGATACGCAGTATTTT. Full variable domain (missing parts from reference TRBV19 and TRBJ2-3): DGGITQSPKYLFRKEGQNVTLSCEQNLNHDAMYWYRQDPGQGLRLIYYSQIVNDFQKGDIAEGYSVSREKKESFPLTVTSAQKNPTAFYLCASRATSGTDTQYFGPGTRLTVL.

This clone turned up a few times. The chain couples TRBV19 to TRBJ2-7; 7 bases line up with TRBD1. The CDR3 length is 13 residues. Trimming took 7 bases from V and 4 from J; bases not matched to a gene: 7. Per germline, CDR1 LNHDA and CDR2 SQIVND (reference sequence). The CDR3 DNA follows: TGTGCCAGTATCCCGGGACAGAGGTACGAGCAGTACTTC. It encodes CASIPGQRYEQYF.

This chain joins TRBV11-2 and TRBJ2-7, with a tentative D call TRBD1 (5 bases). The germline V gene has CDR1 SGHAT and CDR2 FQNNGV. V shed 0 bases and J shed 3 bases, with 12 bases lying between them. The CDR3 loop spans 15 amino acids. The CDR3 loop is CASSLDLGPCYEQYF. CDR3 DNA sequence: TGTGCCAGCAGCTTAGATCTGGGGCCGTGCTACGAGCAGTACTTC.

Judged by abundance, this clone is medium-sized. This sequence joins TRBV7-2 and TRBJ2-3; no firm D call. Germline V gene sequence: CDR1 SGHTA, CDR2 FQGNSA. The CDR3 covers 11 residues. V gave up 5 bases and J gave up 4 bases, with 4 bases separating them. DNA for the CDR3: TGTGCCAGCAGCCGCCCAGATACGCAGTATTTT. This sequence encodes CASSRPDTQYF.

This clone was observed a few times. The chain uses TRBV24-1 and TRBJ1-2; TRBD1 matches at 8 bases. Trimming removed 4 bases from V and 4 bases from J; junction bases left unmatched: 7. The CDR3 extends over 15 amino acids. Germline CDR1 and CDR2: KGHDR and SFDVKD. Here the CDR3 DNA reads TGTGCCACCAGTGACGCAACCGGGACAGGCTATGGCTACACCTTC. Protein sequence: CATSDATGTGYGYTF.

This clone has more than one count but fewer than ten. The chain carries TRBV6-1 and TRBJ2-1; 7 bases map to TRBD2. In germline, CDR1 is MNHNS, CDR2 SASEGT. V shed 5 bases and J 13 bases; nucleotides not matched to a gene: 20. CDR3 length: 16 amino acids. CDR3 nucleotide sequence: TGTGCCAGCAGTTGGGAACTAGCGTCCTCCTACAATTATCAGTTCTTC. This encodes CASSWELASSYNYQFF.

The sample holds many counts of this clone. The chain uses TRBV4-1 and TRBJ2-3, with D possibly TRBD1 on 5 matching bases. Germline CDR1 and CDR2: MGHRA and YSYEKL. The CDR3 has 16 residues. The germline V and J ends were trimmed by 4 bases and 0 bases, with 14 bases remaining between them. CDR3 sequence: CASSPAMTVSTDTQYF. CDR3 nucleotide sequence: TGCGCCAGCAGCCCCGCCATGACAGTCAGCACAGATACGCAGTATTTT.

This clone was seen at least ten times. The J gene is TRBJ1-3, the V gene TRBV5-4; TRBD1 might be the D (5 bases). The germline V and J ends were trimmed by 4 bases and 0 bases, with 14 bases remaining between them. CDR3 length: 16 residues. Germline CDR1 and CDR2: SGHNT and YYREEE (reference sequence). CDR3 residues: CASSGENGGSGNTIYF. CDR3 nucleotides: TGTGCCAGCAGCGGAGAGAACGGGGGCTCTGGAAACACCATATATTTT. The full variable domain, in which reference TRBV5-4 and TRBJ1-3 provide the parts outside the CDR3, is ETGVTQSPTHLIKTRGQQVTLRCSSQSGHNTVSWYQQALGQGPQFIFQYYREEENGRGNFPPRFSGLQFPNYSSELNVNALELDDSALYLCASSGENGGSGNTIYFGEGSWLTVV.